The 28 T cell receptor beta chains given below trace back to one sample, sequenced in a study of beta chain features in type 1 diabetes. These receptors' antigens are unknown. Study-level findings and limits: Moderately but significantly shorter TCRB CDR3s were found in Type 1 diabetes patients in all four CD4+ subsets.

Of the isolated RNA, all was reverse transcribed, and so the sequenced material was expressed TCRB transcripts. Using immunoSEQ multiplex PCR, the repertoire was profiled, and TCRdb retains in-frame clones only, with some absent. The table records a few hundred thousand clones, around an eighth of them present only once. Material for sequencing was naive CD4+ T cells from blood. The receptors were sampled from a woman aged 18-35 years with type 1 diabetes.

This clone turned up a few times. The gene calls are TRBV28 and TRBJ2-5, with 12 bases fitting TRBD2. From germline, CDR1 is MDHEN and CDR2 SYDVKM. The J segment lost 7 bases and the V segment lost 4 bases, leaving 4 bases of the junction unmatched. The CDR3 is made up of 14 amino acids. The CDR3 is CASSSPGLAGTQYF. CDR3 DNA sequence: TGTGCCAGCAGTTCTCCGGGACTAGCGGGGACCCAGTACTTC.

V is TRBV27 and J is TRBJ2-7; 7 bases fit TRBD1. Trimming cost V 5 bases and J 2 bases; bases outside gene matches: 6. This CDR3 has 14 residues. Germline V CDR1 and CDR2: MNHEY, SMNVEV (reference sequence). The CDR3 reads CASSPLDRTYEQYF. CDR3 in DNA: TGTGCCAGCAGTCCCCTGGACAGGACCTACGAGCAGTACTTC.

The rearrangement links TRBV9 to TRBJ1-1, with a possible D match to TRBD1 (6 bases). The CDR3 totals 13 residues. Germline CDR1 is SGDLS and CDR2 is YYNGEE. With 1 base removed from V and 3 bases from J, the gap between germline ends came to 7 bases. CDR3 region: CASSVTGYTEAFF. The CDR3 DNA sequence: TGTGCCAGCAGCGTAACAGGGTACACTGAAGCTTTCTTT.

This clone was seen only once. The gene calls are TRBV30 and TRBJ1-5, with unresolved D. This CDR3 comprises 13 residues. Germline CDR1 GTSNPN, CDR2 SVGIG (reference sequence). The V gene lost 0 bases and the J gene lost 3 bases, with 6 bases spanning the gap. CDR3 nucleotides: TGTGCCTGGAGTGTAAGCGCCAATCAGCCCCAGCATTTT. Translated, it gives CAWSVSANQPQHF.

A few counts support this clone. The chain joins TRBV11-2 to TRBJ1-2; a possible D gene is TRBD1 (6 bases). The V gene's germline CDR1 is SGHAT and CDR2 FQNNGV. The CDR3 spans 16 residues. Trimming removed 7 bases at V and 8 bases at J, with 26 bases between. CDR3 in amino acids: CASTDRTGRNRWGYTF. The CDR3 DNA reads TGTGCCAGCACCGACAGGACGGGCAGGAATCGCTGGGGCTACACCTTC.

The sample holds a few counts of this clone. This chain uses TRBV30 with TRBJ1-2; no reliable D call. V lost 2 bases, J lost 3 bases, and 13 bases lay in between. Looked up from germline, CDR1 is GTSNPN and CDR2 is SVGIG (reference sequence). The CDR3 spans 14 residues. This CDR3 is CAWSRGNFDYGYTF. The CDR3 DNA follows: TGTGCCTGGAGTCGGGGAAATTTCGACTATGGCTACACCTTC.

The V gene is TRBV25-1, the J gene TRBJ2-1, with D possibly being TRBD1 (5 bases). Trimming removed 4 bases from V and 6 bases from J, with 7 bases in between. The CDR3 length is 12 residues. CDR1 and CDR2 from the germline V gene are MGHDK and SYGVNS. The CDR3 DNA is TGTGCCAGCAGTGGTAGGGGCAATGAGCAGTTCTTC. Its protein is CASSGRGNEQFF. The variable domain in full, completed from reference TRBV25-1 and TRBJ2-1, reads EADIYQTPRYLVIGTGKKITLECSQTMGHDKMYWYQQDPGMELHLIHYSYGVNSTEKGDLSSESTVSRIRTEHFPLTLESARPSHTSQYLCASSGRGNEQFFGPGTRLTVL.

This clone was picked up a small number of times. The chain carries TRBV14 and TRBJ1-3; 8 bases fit TRBD1. This CDR3 region has 16 residues. The J segment lost 5 bases and the V segment lost 0 bases, leaving 6 bases of the junction unmatched. CDR1 and CDR2 from the germline V gene are SGHDN and FVKESK. The CDR3 DNA follows: TGTGCCAGCAGCCAAGATTTCCGGACAGGGCGAAACACCATATATTTT. It translates to CASSQDFRTGRNTIYF.

This clone was observed a handful of times. The chain couples TRBV28 to TRBJ2-7, with a weak D call TRBD1 (5 bases). Germline assignment: CDR1 MDHEN and CDR2 SYDVKM. The V gene lost 3 bases and the J gene lost 3 bases, with 12 bases spanning the gap. The CDR3 consists of 14 residues. CDR3 region: CASSFKRGFYEQYF. In DNA form, the CDR3 reads TGTGCCAGCAGTTTCAAAAGGGGTTTCTACGAGCAGTACTTC.

This clone was seen a handful of times. The chain couples TRBV7-8 to TRBJ2-2, with TRBD1 identical over 7 bases. V shed 5 bases and J 1 base; nucleotides not matched to a gene: 10. Germline V lookup: CDR1 SGHVS, CDR2 FQNEAQ. The CDR3 consists of 17 residues. CDR3 sequence (DNA): TGTGCCAGCAGCGGACAGGTCAAAAACCAGAACACCGGGGAGCTGTTTTTT. This sequence encodes CASSGQVKNQNTGELFF.

The table lists this clone with a few counts. The CDR3 DNA sequence: TGTGCCAGCAGCTTCACTAGCGGGAGCGCAGATACGCAGTATTTT. It specifies CASSFTSGSADTQYF. The chain combines TRBV7-2 with TRBJ2-3; 11 positions agree with TRBD2. Germline V gene data show CDR1 as SGHTA and CDR2 as FQGNSA. This CDR3 is 15 amino acids long. J lost 4 bases, V lost 3 bases, and 3 bases had no gene match.

The rearrangement uses TRBV4-3 and TRBJ1-1; 8 bases match TRBD1. Germline loops: CDR1 LGHNA, CDR2 YSLEER. The CDR3 sequence is 15 residues long. Trimming cost V 1 base and J 5 bases; bases outside gene matches: 6. CDR3 amino acids: CASSQGTGRRTEAFF. In DNA form, the CDR3 reads TGCGCCAGCAGCCAAGGGACAGGGCGTCGTACTGAAGCTTTCTTT.

Here the CDR3 DNA reads TGTGCCAGCACTACCCCGTGGACTAGCGGGCCCAATAACTACGAGCAGTACTTC. Translated, it gives CASTTPWTSGPNNYEQYF. The V and J genes are TRBV7-8 and TRBJ2-7, with 11 bases matching TRBD2. J gave up 3 bases and V 7 bases, and 17 bases lay outside the gene matches. The CDR3 consists of 18 residues. Germline V gives CDR1 SGHVS, CDR2 FQNEAQ.

This chain connects TRBV19 to TRBJ1-2; 8 bases map to TRBD1. Trimming removed 7 bases from V and 2 bases from J; junction bases left unmatched: 6. This CDR3 contains 14 residues. In germline, CDR1 is LNHDA, CDR2 SQIVND (reference sequence). CDR3 region: CASNGRGPNYGYTF. The CDR3 DNA sequence: TGTGCCAGTAATGGCAGGGGGCCCAACTATGGCTACACCTTC.

In its sample, this clone was seen a few times. The V gene is TRBV28, the J gene TRBJ1-5; TRBD1 matches at 7 bases. This CDR3 spans 15 amino acids. The V segment lost 5 bases and the J segment 1 base; nucleotides outside the gene matches: 5. CDR1 and CDR2 (germline): MDHEN, SYDVKM. CDR3 DNA sequence: TGTGCCAGCAGTCACAGGGGCTTGAGCAATCAGCCCCAGCATTTT. Its protein product is CASSHRGLSNQPQHF.

This clone turned up a few times. J is TRBJ2-1 and V is TRBV12-5; 10 bases line up with TRBD2. CDR3 length equals 19 residues. Looked up from germline, CDR1 is LGHNT and CDR2 is FRNRAP. Trimming at V came to 1 base and at J to 8 bases, leaving 17 bases not matched to a gene. The CDR3 sequence: CASGLEGALSGRRPHEQFF. In nucleotides, the CDR3 is TGTGCTAGTGGTTTGGAGGGGGCCCTTAGCGGGAGGCGGCCCCATGAGCAGTTCTTC.

The chain links TRBV30 to TRBJ2-5, with a tentative D call TRBD1 (5 bases). Trimming removed 2 bases from V and 5 bases from J, with 15 bases in between. The CDR3 sequence is 14 residues long. Germline V CDR1 and CDR2: GTSNPN, SVGIG (reference sequence). CDR3 in amino acids: CAWSPGHLGETQYF. The CDR3 bases are TGTGCCTGGAGTCCAGGACATTTGGGGGAGACCCAGTACTTC.

This clone was counted a few times. This sequence joins TRBV30 and TRBJ2-3; possible D gene TRBD2, 6 bases. CDR1 and CDR2 (germline): GTSNPN, SVGIG (reference sequence). The CDR3 is 12 residues long. V was shortened by 5 bases and J by 9 bases, with 15 bases between the two germline ends. In DNA form, the CDR3 reads TGTGCCTGGCATCATGGAGGGCTAACGCAGTATTTT. Translated, it gives CAWHHGGLTQYF.

This clone has a handful of counts. This sequence joins TRBV18 and TRBJ2-1, with D possibly TRBD2 on 5 matching bases. This CDR3 contains 17 residues. V was cut by 0 bases and J by 6 bases, with 18 bases left in between. Germline loops: CDR1 KGHSH, CDR2 LQKENI. This CDR3 reads CASSPPLTSLEGNEQFF. In nucleotides, the CDR3 is TGTGCCAGCTCACCACCGTTGACTTCACTTGAGGGCAATGAGCAGTTCTTC.

This clone came up a few times. The J gene is TRBJ2-1, the V gene TRBV19; the match to TRBD2 covers 8 bases. CDR1 LNHDA and CDR2 SQIVND come from the germline V gene (reference sequence). The V and J ends lost 5 bases and 1 base, in that order; junction bases with no gene match: 4. CDR3 length equals 15 residues. The DNA of the CDR3 is TGTGCCAGTAGTCGATCGGGAGGGTCCTACAATGAGCAGTTCTTC. As protein: CASSRSGGSYNEQFF.

This clone was counted only a few times. The CDR3 DNA follows: TGTGCCAGCAGCGTAGAAGGGGGGACTAGCTACACCTTC. Translating gives CASSVEGGTSYTF. This sequence joins TRBV9 and TRBJ1-2; TRBD1 is a possible D gene (6 bases). Deletions cut 0 bases from V and 9 bases from J, with 12 bases between. This CDR3 contains 13 residues. Looked up from germline, CDR1 is SGDLS and CDR2 is YYNGEE.

This clone was picked up a small number of times. This chain uses TRBV5-1 with TRBJ1-1; the D gene is possibly TRBD1 (5 bases). Germline-derived CDR1 and CDR2 are SGHRS and YFSETQ. The germline V and J ends were trimmed by 4 bases and 0 bases, with 7 bases remaining between them. This CDR3 has 13 residues. The CDR3, as DNA: TGCGCCAGCAGCGAGGACATGAACACTGAAGCTTTCTTT. This codes for CASSEDMNTEAFF.

This sequence joins TRBV4-3 and TRBJ1-1; a possible D gene is TRBD1 (5 bases). CDR1 is LGHNA, CDR2 YSLEER, per germline. V dropped 3 bases and J dropped 1 base, with 15 bases sitting between them. The CDR3 is 16 residues long. This chain's CDR3 is CASSQGLLPGNTEAFF. In nucleotides, the CDR3 is TGCGCCAGCAGCCAGGGACTACTCCCAGGGAACACTGAAGCTTTCTTT.

The chain has TRBV11-2 and TRBJ2-1; perhaps TRBD2 as D (6 bases). Between the trimmed V and J ends, which lost 3 bases and 3 bases, there was a span of 15 bases. The germline V gene has CDR1 SGHAT and CDR2 FQNNGV. This CDR3 region has 16 residues. The CDR3 coding sequence is TGTGCCAGCAGCTTGGAGGGGCTTCGGGACTACAATGAGCAGTTCTTC. Residues: CASSLEGLRDYNEQFF.

In its sample, this clone was seen once. V gene TRBV28 combines with J gene TRBJ1-5; possibly TRBD1 for D (6 bases). Germline lookup yields CDR1 MDHEN and CDR2 SYDVKM. Trimming took off 5 bases at V and 0 bases at J, with 11 bases between the two ends. The CDR3 consists of 15 residues. The CDR3 region has the DNA TGTGCCAGCAGTGGACAGACGTATAGCAATCAGCCCCAGCATTTT. This encodes CASSGQTYSNQPQHF.

The V gene is TRBV7-9, the J gene TRBJ1-2; D perhaps matches TRBD1 (5 bases). With 3 bases removed from V and 7 bases from J, the gap between germline ends came to 9 bases. Germline CDR1 SEHNR, CDR2 FQNEAQ (reference sequence). The CDR3 loop spans 12 amino acids. CDR3 region: CASSFLTGGYTF. The CDR3 DNA sequence: TGTGCCAGCAGCTTCCTCACAGGTGGCTACACCTTC.

The gene calls are TRBV28 and TRBJ2-1, with 10 nucleotides matching TRBD1. Germline CDR1 reads MDHEN; CDR2 reads SYDVKM. Trimming removed 7 bases from V and 2 bases from J; junction bases left unmatched: 5. This CDR3 region has 15 residues. CDR3 DNA sequence: TGTGCCAGCATCCACGGACAGGGGGCCTACAATGAGCAGTTCTTC. Amino acids: CASIHGQGAYNEQFF.

This clone was seen more than once but under ten times. The V call is TRBV29-1, the J call TRBJ2-7; 8 bases agree with TRBD1. CDR1 is SQVTM, CDR2 ANQGSEA, per germline. CDR3 length equals 12 residues. After removal of 5 bases from V and 5 bases from J, the junction contained 5 bases not matched to a gene. CDR3 protein: CSVYQGAHEQYF. CDR3 DNA sequence: TGCAGCGTTTATCAGGGGGCCCACGAGCAGTACTTC.